The source of this T cell receptor (beta chain) is a study of blood T cell repertoires in COVID-19. Clones were read by immunoSEQ multiplex PCR, and TCRdb kept only the in-frame ones, dropping some. In the table there are tens of thousands of clones, around 84% of which are singletons. CDR1 and CDR2 from the germline V gene are SGHTA and FQGTGA. V shed 5 bases, J shed 5 bases, and the junction held 3 bases outside the gene matches. The CDR3 covers 13 residues. This sequence joins TRBV7-3 and TRBJ1-5, with 7 bases that match TRBD1. This clonotype was sampled from a human donor with active COVID-19. The donor label of this sample is uncertain. Source material: peripheral blood. CDR3 sequence: CASSKDRDQPQHF. The CDR3 coding sequence is TGTGCCAGCAGCAAAGACAGGGATCAGCCCCAGCATTTT.